This T cell receptor (beta chain) stems from a study of vaccination and CD4 T cells after COVID-19. Overall study context: The convalescents comprised six males and four females, two of them Hispanic. Cultures designated as controls were supplied with a CEFX pool, an HIV-1 Nef pool, or no peptide.

Treatment here: roughly 10-day PBMC culture with coronavirus spike peptide pools or control peptides (ViraFEST assay). These CD4+ T cells came from an unexposed donor, sampled before the COVID-19 pandemic (2011-2018). ViraFEST sequenced TCRs after peptide-pool expansion of antigen-specific T cells. Per-well cultures of 1.5 million to 2.5 million PBMCs received roughly 9.8 IU/ml IL-2 and 9 to 10 ug/ml peptide pools. Sequenced with the Oncomine TCR Beta short-read assay was DNA taken from cultured CD4+ T cells. A single record per CDR3 protein comes from TCRdb applying MiXCR to the PCR reads. The sample lists thousands of distinct CDR3 sequences, around 41% occurring once. The CDR3 spans 15 residues. Germline CDR1 and CDR2: SGHTA and FQGNSA. The V and J ends lost 2 bases and 2 bases, in that order; junction bases with no gene match: 2. A note on this clonotype: What it binds is unknown.

Sequencing was performed on CD4+ T cells from blood, cultured in vitro. This TCR came from a human donor in good health. V is TRBV7-2 and J is TRBJ2-4, with 8 bases lining up with TRBD2. Written as DNA, the CDR3 is TGTGCCAGCAGCTTAACTAGCGGTACCAAAAACATTCAGTACTTC. Translation gives CASSLTSGTKNIQYF.